The 21 T cell receptor beta chains listed next were all sequenced from one sample in a study of cytomegalovirus exposure and HLA in healthy donors. The PCR used 60 Vbeta and 13 Jbeta primers. Assay used: immunoSEQ multiplex PCR; TCRdb lists only in-frame clones, some missing. The sample lists 95,000 to 100,000 clones; around 75% were seen once. Specimen: PBMCs. These receptors all come from a man over 45 in good health and CMV-seronegative.

The chain is built from TRBV15 and TRBJ2-3, with D perhaps TRBD2 (7 bases). Trimming removed 0 bases from V and 4 bases from J, with 17 bases in between. CDR3 length equals 17 residues. Per germline, CDR1 LNHNV and CDR2 YYDKDF (reference sequence). The CDR3 DNA is TGTGCCACCAGCAGAGACCGGGACTGGGGGGGGCCAGATACGCAGTATTTT. This sequence encodes CATSRDRDWGGPDTQYF.

The chain joins TRBV7-9 to TRBJ1-4; D is possibly TRBD1 (5 bases). Germline CDR1 reads SEHNR; CDR2 reads FQNEAQ (reference sequence). V shed 8 bases and J shed 14 bases, with 15 bases lying between them. The CDR3 totals 11 residues. DNA for the CDR3: TGTGCCAGCGAATTAGACAGATCCCTGTTTTTT. It yields the protein CASELDRSLFF.

This clone appeared a few times. CDR3 in DNA: TGTGCCAGCAGCCCCTCCCTAGCGATCGGTTACGAGCAGTACTTC. It encodes CASSPSLAIGYEQYF. The chain combines TRBV9 with TRBJ2-5; weak D call: TRBD2 (6 bases). Judging by the DNA end, TRBJ2-7 fits better; the J call may be wrong. The CDR3 is made up of 15 amino acids. The germline V gene encodes CDR1 SGDLS and CDR2 YYNGEE.

CDR3 region: CASSLFGGSSTDTQYF. In DNA form, the CDR3 reads TGTGCCAGCAGCTTATTCGGGGGGTCTAGCACAGATACGCAGTATTTT. The chain carries TRBV7-3 and TRBJ2-3, with 7 bases fitting TRBD2. From germline, CDR1 is SGHTA and CDR2 FQGTGA. The V gene end was trimmed by 2 bases and the J gene end by 0 bases; junction bases not matched to a gene: 5. The CDR3 runs to 16 residues.

This clone is a singleton in its sample. The V and J genes are TRBV7-9 and TRBJ1-2; 8 nucleotides align to TRBD1. Per the germline V gene, CDR1 is SEHNR and CDR2 is FQNEAQ (reference sequence). V shed 5 bases, J shed 0 bases, and the junction held 8 bases outside the gene matches. The CDR3 length is 16 residues. The CDR3 loop is CASSLGRGRTNYGYTF. In DNA, the CDR3 is TGTGCCAGCAGCCTAGGCAGGGGGCGGACTAACTATGGCTACACCTTC.

The J gene is TRBJ1-1, the V gene TRBV20-1; the D is unclear. Looked up from germline, CDR1 is DFQATT and CDR2 is SNEGSKA (reference sequence). Between the trimmed V and J ends, which lost 6 bases and 9 bases, there was a span of 14 bases. This CDR3 has 11 residues. The CDR3 nucleotides are TGCAGTGCCTTGGGCCATGGTAAAGCTTTCTTT. This gives the protein CSALGHGKAFF.

The CDR3 loop reads CASSLTGGKSGNTIYF. The CDR3 DNA reads as TGTGCCAGCAGCTTGACAGGGGGAAAATCTGGAAACACCATATATTTT. The rearrangement links TRBV7-9 to TRBJ1-3, with 9 positions matching TRBD1. Germline V gives CDR1 SEHNR, CDR2 FQNEAQ (reference sequence). The CDR3 has 16 amino acids. J gave up 1 base and V 3 bases, and 4 bases lay outside the gene matches.

The chain links TRBV4-1 to TRBJ2-5; 8 bases map to TRBD1. V lost 0 bases and J lost 5; bases outside the gene matches: 8. The germline V gene encodes CDR1 MGHRA and CDR2 YSYEKL. The CDR3 has 16 residues. This CDR3 reads CASSQDDRGLRETQYF. The CDR3, as DNA: TGCGCCAGCAGCCAAGATGACAGGGGCCTCAGGGAGACCCAGTACTTC.

The chain combines TRBV7-6 with TRBJ1-4; D gene ambiguous. The CDR3 totals 18 residues. CDR1 is SGHVS and CDR2 is FNYEAQ in the germline V gene. V was shortened by 5 bases and J by 1 base, with 20 bases between the two germline ends. The DNA for the CDR3 is TGTGCCAGCAGCCTCAATCTCGTAAAGACGGGAACTAATGAAAAACTGTTTTTT. Its protein is CASSLNLVKTGTNEKLFF.

The chain carries TRBV9 and TRBJ1-1, with a tentative D call TRBD1 (5 bases). Trimming stripped 6 bases from V and 4 bases from J, with 19 bases between. The CDR3 is made up of 15 amino acids. Germline CDR1 SGDLS, CDR2 YYNGEE. As DNA, the CDR3 is TGTGCCAGCACCCTTAAGCTGGGGGGATTCACTGAAGCTTTCTTT. Its translation: CASTLKLGGFTEAFF.

The J gene is TRBJ1-5, the V gene TRBV28; 7 bases match TRBD1. The CDR3 totals 13 residues. Germline trimming cut 8 bases from V and 4 bases from J; bases unmatched to any gene: 5. Looked up from germline, CDR1 is MDHEN and CDR2 is SYDVKM. The CDR3 nucleotides read TGTGCCAGCTGCTTGACAGGGAATCAGCCCCAGCATTTT. Translating gives CASCLTGNQPQHF.

J is TRBJ1-6 and V is TRBV11-2, with D possibly TRBD1 on 6 matching bases. Germline CDR1 and CDR2: SGHAT and FQNNGV. V lost 5 bases to trimming and J lost 5 bases, with 19 bases between them. This CDR3 contains 17 residues. This CDR3 is CASSPRGARGNNSPLHF. CDR3 DNA sequence: TGTGCCAGCAGCCCCCGGGGGGCCCGCGGGAATAATTCACCCCTCCACTTT.

The J gene is TRBJ1-5, the V gene TRBV7-8; maybe TRBD1 (5 bases). The germline gives CDR1 SGHVS, CDR2 FQNEAQ. Trimming took off 2 bases at V and 9 bases at J, with 20 bases between the two ends. The CDR3 is 16 amino acids. CDR3 sequence (DNA): TGTGCCAGCAGCTTAACCTACGGACGCTCCCAGGGGCCCCAGCATTTT. It codes for CASSLTYGRSQGPQHF.

This clone was counted only a few times. The chain couples TRBV18 to TRBJ1-1; TRBD1 aligns across 7 bases. Germline V lookup: CDR1 KGHSH, CDR2 LQKENI. The CDR3 is 12 residues long. The V segment lost 2 bases and the J segment 8 bases; nucleotides outside the gene matches: 2. In DNA form, the CDR3 reads TGTGCCAGCTCACCAACGGACAGGGAAGCTTTCTTT. Its protein product is CASSPTDREAFF.

This chain connects TRBV19 to TRBJ2-3; D is unclear. This CDR3 contains 14 residues. In germline, CDR1 is LNHDA, CDR2 SQIVND (reference sequence). Deletions cut 4 bases from V and 6 bases from J, with 14 bases between. CDR3 sequence reads: CASSTAALGDTQYF. In nucleotides, the CDR3 is TGTGCCAGTAGTACCGCGGCCTTAGGTGATACGCAGTATTTT.

The chain joins TRBV7-3 to TRBJ2-3; the match to TRBD1 covers 10 bases. V shed 2 bases and J 1 base; nucleotides not matched to a gene: 3. The CDR3 is 16 residues long. CDR1 is SGHTA and CDR2 is FQGTGA in the germline V gene. CDR3 protein: CASSLVGTGGTDTQYF. The CDR3, as DNA: TGTGCCAGCAGCTTAGTAGGGACAGGGGGCACAGATACGCAGTATTTT.

V usage is TRBV2 and J usage is TRBJ2-7; D not certain. The CDR3 is 12 residues long. Germline lookup yields CDR1 SNHLY and CDR2 FYNNEI. Trimming pared 6 bases from V and 1 base from J, leaving 7 bases between. The CDR3: CASSLNSYEQYF. The DNA for the CDR3 is TGTGCCAGCAGCTTAAATTCCTACGAGCAGTACTTC.

This clone was found a few times. V usage is TRBV7-2 and J usage is TRBJ1-3; D might be TRBD1 (6 bases). Germline assignment: CDR1 SGHTA and CDR2 FQGNSA. Trimming shortened V by 5 bases and J by 2 bases, and 13 bases separated the two germline ends. CDR3 length: 15 residues. DNA of the CDR3: TGTGCCAGCAGCCGTGACAGGTTTCCTGGAAACACCATATATTTT. This gives the protein CASSRDRFPGNTIYF.

V and J are TRBV10-1 and TRBJ2-1; D perhaps matches TRBD1 (7 bases). CDR1 and CDR2 from the germline V gene are WNHNN and SYGVQD (reference sequence). Trimming shortened V by 4 bases and J by 5 bases, and 15 bases separated the two germline ends. This CDR3 has 15 amino acids. The CDR3 sequence: CASSGGATGDNEQFF. The CDR3 region has the DNA TGCGCCAGCAGTGGGGGGGCAACAGGGGACAATGAGCAGTTCTTC.

A single count supports this clone. The rearrangement links TRBV6-1 to TRBJ2-7, with a possible D match to TRBD1 (5 bases). Per germline, CDR1 MNHNS and CDR2 SASEGT. The V and J ends lost 8 bases and 3 bases respectively, with 8 bases between them. This CDR3 comprises 11 residues. The CDR3 is CASLRGYEQYF. As DNA, the CDR3 is TGTGCCAGCCTAAGGGGCTACGAGCAGTACTTC.

The chain has TRBV6-6 and TRBJ1-6; D remains unclear. Germline-derived CDR1 and CDR2 are MNHNY and SVGAGI (reference sequence). The CDR3 loop spans 14 amino acids. V was pared by 6 bases and J by 5 bases, with 11 bases between. Here the CDR3 DNA reads TGTGCCAGCAGCTCGACACGGAATAATTCACCCCTCCACTTT. This gives the protein CASSSTRNNSPLHF.